The clone carrying this T cell receptor (beta chain) was detected only once. Its specificity is not known. CDR3 size: 14 residues. The V and J ends lost 3 bases and 6 bases, in that order; junction bases with no gene match: 7. CDR1 and CDR2 (germline): SQVTM, ANQGSEA. The data stem from a study of cytomegalovirus exposure and HLA in healthy donors. Study-level points and caveats: Per a later analysis, about 15,000 TCR beta sequences showed association with HLA alleles at 0.05 false discovery rate. Rare sequences made up most TCRs, while some public TCRs were found in many donors. A later analysis linked a missense DCLRE1C variant to TCR beta V- and J-gene trimming. Overall, about 160 TCR beta chains were annotated as cytomegalovirus-associated.

Amplification used 60 Vbeta primers and 13 Jbeta primers. Clones were sequenced by immunoSEQ multiplex PCR, and TCRdb holds only the in-frame ones, with some missing. This table has about 130,000 clones, about 84% appearing once. This chain uses TRBV29-1 with TRBJ1-2; 10 positions agree with TRBD1. The sample comprised PBMCs. This TCR was recovered from a boy aged 5-17 years in good health and CMV-seronegative. CDR3 loop: CSVDRTGGPNGYTF. DNA of the CDR3: TGCAGCGTTGACCGGACAGGGGGTCCTAATGGCTACACCTTC.